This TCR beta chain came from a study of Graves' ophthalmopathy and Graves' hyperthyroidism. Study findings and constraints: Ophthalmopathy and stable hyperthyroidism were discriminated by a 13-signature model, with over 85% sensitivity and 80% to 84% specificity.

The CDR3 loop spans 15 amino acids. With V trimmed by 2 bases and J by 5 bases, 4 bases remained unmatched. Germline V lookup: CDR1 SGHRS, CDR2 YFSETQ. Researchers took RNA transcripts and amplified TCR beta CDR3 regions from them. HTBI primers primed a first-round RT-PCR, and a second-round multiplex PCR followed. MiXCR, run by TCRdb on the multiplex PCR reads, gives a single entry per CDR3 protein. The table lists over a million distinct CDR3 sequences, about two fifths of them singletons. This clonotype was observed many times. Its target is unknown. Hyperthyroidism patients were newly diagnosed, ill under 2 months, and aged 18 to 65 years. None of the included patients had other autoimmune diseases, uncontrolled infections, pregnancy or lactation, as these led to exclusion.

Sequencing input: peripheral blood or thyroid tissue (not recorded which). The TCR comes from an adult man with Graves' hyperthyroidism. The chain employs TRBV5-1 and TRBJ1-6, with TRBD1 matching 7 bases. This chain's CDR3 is CASSFHTGDNSPLHF. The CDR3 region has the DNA TGCGCCAGCAGCTTCCATACAGGGGATAATTCACCCCTCCACTTT.